This TCR beta chain is drawn from a study of T cell responses to AZD1222 COVID-19 vaccine (dated by TCRdb to 2020 to 2023). With regard to the full study: AZD1222 recipients with second doses at about 4 weeks or about 12 weeks were pooled, because spike-specific TCR depth and breadth did not differ between schedules. A total of over 230 trial participants underwent TCR sequencing, of whom about 210 had received two doses of AZD1222 and roughly 26 had received two doses of the MenACWY control vaccine. Trial participants were enrolled into age subgroups of 18-55, 56-69 and 70-plus years, which contained about 150, 27 and 61 TCR-sequenced participants, respectively.

The sample's time point label, decoded: baseline before first vaccination. Vaccinee samples were obtained from the UK trials COV001 and COV002, which included a single-blind randomized controlled phase 2/3 trial of AZD1222 (ChAdOx1 nCoV-19) in healthy adults. Trial participant PBMC samples were collected at day 0 and day 28 after the second dose for TCRbeta chain sequencing. The junction carries 12 bases between V and J, which are trimmed by 5 bases and 8 bases respectively. Including the terminal cysteine and phenylalanine, the CDR3 comprises 12 residues. Only the CDR3 portion is preserved as DNA: 36 bases, with reading frame beginning at the first base. As encoded in the germline V gene, CDR1 is SNHLY while CDR2 is FYNNEI. The CDR3 regions of human TCRbeta chains were analyzed by immunosequencing. In the source study's methods: Repertoire TCRs were checked for matches against a reference library of SARS-CoV-2-specific TCRs that had been generated using the MIRA antigen-specificity platform. Breadth was defined as the fraction of unique TCRs that were SARS-CoV-2-associated, and depth was defined as the fraction of total T cells that were SARS-CoV-2-associated. Using the MIRA data, every spike-specific TCR was mapped to the spike region that the TCR reacted to and assigned to either a CD4 or a CD8 class. Log10-transformed breadth and depth values were compared by one-way ANOVA with Sidak's multiple comparisons tests. The table comes from immuneACCESS by way of TCRdb, which keeps in-frame sequences with V and J called. Part of the clones is missing from these tables; in studies checked, under half for an unresolved V gene and the rest for unknown reasons. That table furnishes V, J and clone size, whereas the DNA furnished D and trimming. Present in this sample are roughly 260,000 clones, approximately 93% of which were seen just once. 0.5% to 0.65% of the sample is taken by the ten largest.

Paper-wide results and their limitations: Participants were mostly white British and included more females than males, and it was suggested by the authors that clonal diversity may have been underestimated. Vaccine-associated CD4 TCRs spanned the whole spike protein, with dominant responses in regions 160-218 and 743-854. A significant rise in spike-specific TCR breadth and depth was observed after two AZD1222 doses relative to day 0 and relative to MenACWY recipients. Nearly half of unique spike-specific TCRs reportedly recognized epitopes outside regions mutated in the B.1.351 and B.1.1.7 variants. Conclusions about previously exposed vaccinees are limited, since just a handful of AZD1222 recipients were seropositive for SARS-CoV-2 at baseline. Because no day 14 peak-response samples were available, the repertoires could be characterized only after the peak T cell response. The 56-69-year group was small, and its depth increase did not reach significance, likely because of low power.

Points on this clone: Its antigen is still unknown. There are no base qualities to consult, and no much larger clone falls within one base.

The receptor comes from an adult in good health. The sequenced sample was peripheral blood, obtained on day 0 of AZD1222 vaccination. The rearrangement combines TRBV2 with TRBJ1-1, with no D gene named confidently. CDR3 reads: CASSPSTIEAFF. The bases are TGTGCCAGCAGTCCTTCAACGATAGAAGCTTTCTTT.